This T cell receptor (beta chain) appears in the sequencing data of a study of T cell clonality in common variable immunodeficiency. This clone came up many times. Read coverage stops 3 residues before the CDR3 terminus; the germline J gene supplies the remainder. Only in-frame clones appear in the TCRdb table, and some are missing; sequencing was by immunoSEQ multiplex PCR. The sample has some 38,000 clones, none seen only once. The V gene lost 3 bases and the J gene lost 8 bases, with 11 bases spanning the gap. This CDR3 comprises 13 residues. Germline V lookup: CDR1 SGDLS, CDR2 YYNGEE. The V call is TRBV9, the J call TRBJ1-4; D uncertain. The sequence derives from a person between 18 and 75 years old in good health. Sample: peripheral blood mononuclear cells. The CDR3 DNA, read in part, is TGTGCCAGCAGCGCCCGGACTGGAGAAAAA. Protein: CASSARTGEK. The whole CDR3 protein reads CASSARTGEKLFF.